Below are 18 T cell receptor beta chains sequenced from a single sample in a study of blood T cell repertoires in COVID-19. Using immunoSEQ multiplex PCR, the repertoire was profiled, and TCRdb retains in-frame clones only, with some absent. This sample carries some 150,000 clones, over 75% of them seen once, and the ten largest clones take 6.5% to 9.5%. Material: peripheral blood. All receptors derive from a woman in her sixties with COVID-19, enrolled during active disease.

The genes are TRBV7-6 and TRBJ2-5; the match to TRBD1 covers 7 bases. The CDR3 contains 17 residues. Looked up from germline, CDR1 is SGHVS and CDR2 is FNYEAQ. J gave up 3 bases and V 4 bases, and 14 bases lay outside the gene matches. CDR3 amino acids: CASSSLASLGQKETQYF. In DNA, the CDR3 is TGTGCCAGCAGCTCCCTCGCCTCCCTGGGACAGAAAGAGACCCAGTACTTC.

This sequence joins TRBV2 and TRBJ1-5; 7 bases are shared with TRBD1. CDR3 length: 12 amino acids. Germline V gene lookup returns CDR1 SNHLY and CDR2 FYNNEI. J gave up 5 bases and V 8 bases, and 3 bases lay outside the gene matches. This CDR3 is CASGTDDQPQHF. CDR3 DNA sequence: TGTGCCAGCGGGACAGATGATCAGCCCCAGCATTTT.

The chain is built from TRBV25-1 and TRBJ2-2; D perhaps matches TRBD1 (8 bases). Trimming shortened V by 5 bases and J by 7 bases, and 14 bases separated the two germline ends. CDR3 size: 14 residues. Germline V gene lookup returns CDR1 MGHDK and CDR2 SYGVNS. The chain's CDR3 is CASSKQGEGGELFF. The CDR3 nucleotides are TGTGCCAGCAGTAAACAGGGGGAGGGCGGGGAGCTGTTTTTT.

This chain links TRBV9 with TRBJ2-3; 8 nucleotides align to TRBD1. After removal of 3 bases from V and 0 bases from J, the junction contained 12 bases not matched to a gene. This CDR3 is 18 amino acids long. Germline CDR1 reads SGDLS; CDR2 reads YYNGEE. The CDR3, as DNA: TGTGCCAGCAGCGGGACGACAGGGGCCGAACTTAGCACAGATACGCAGTATTTT. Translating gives CASSGTTGAELSTDTQYF. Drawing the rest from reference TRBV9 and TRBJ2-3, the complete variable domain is DSGVTQTPKHLITATGQRVTLRCSPRSGDLSVYWYQQSLDQGLQFLIQYYNGEERAKGNILERFSAQQFPDLHSELNLSSLELGDSALYFCASSGTTGAELSTDTQYFGPGTRLTVL.

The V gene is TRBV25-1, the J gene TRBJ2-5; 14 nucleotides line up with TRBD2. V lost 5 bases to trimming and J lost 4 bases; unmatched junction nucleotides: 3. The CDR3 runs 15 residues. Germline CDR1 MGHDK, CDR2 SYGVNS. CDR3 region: CASSRLAGGRETQYF. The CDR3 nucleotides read TGTGCCAGCAGTCGACTAGCGGGGGGGCGAGAGACCCAGTACTTC.

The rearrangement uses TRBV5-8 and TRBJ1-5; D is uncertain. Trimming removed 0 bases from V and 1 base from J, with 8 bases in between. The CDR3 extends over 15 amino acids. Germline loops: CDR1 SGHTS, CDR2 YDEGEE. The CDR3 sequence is CASSLGRTSNQPQHF. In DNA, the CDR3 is TGTGCCAGCAGCTTGGGCAGAACAAGCAATCAGCCCCAGCATTTT.

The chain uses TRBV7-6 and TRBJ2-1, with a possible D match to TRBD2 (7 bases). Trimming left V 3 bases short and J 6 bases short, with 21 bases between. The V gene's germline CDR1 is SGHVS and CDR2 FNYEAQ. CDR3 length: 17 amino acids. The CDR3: CASSFGHGGALPNEQFF. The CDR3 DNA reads TGTGCCAGCAGCTTTGGGCATGGGGGGGCCCTGCCCAATGAGCAGTTCTTC. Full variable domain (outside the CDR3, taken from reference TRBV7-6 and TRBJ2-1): GAGVSQSPRYKVTKRGQDVALRCDPISGHVSLYWYRQALGQGPEFLTYFNYEAQQDKSGLPNDRFSAERPEGSISTLTIQRTEQRDSAMYRCASSFGHGGALPNEQFFGPGTRLTVL.

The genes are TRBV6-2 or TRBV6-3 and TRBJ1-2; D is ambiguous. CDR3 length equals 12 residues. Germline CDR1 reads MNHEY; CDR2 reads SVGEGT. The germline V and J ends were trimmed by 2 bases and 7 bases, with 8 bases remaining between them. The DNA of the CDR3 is TGTGCCAGCAGTTACCAGGATCGTGGCTACACCTTC. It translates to CASSYQDRGYTF.

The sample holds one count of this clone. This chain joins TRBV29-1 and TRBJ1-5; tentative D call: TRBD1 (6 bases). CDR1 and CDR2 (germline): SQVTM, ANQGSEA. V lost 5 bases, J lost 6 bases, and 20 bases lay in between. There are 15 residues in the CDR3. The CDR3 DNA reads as TGCAGCGTTCTACTAGACGGGCAGGGGACTCAGCCCCAGCATTTT. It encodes CSVLLDGQGTQPQHF.

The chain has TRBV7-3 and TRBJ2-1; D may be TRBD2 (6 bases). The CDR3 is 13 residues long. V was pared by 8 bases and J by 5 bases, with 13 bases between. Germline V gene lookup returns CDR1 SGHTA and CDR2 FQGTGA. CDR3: CASGVGSNNEQFF. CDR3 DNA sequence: TGTGCCAGCGGGGTCGGGAGTAACAATGAGCAGTTCTTC.

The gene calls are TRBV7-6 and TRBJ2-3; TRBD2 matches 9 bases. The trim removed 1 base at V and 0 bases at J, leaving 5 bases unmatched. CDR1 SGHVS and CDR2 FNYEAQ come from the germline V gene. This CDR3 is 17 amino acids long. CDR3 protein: CASSLGASGVSTDTQYF. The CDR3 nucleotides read TGTGCCAGCAGCTTAGGGGCTAGCGGGGTTAGCACAGATACGCAGTATTTT.

CDR3 loop: CASSQDGWGGRGNIQYF. CDR3 coding DNA: TGTGCCAGCAGCCAAGACGGATGGGGGGGCCGTGGTAACATTCAGTACTTC. J is TRBJ2-4 and V is TRBV3-1 (or the pseudogene TRBV3-2); perhaps TRBD2 as D (7 bases). In germline, CDR1 is LGHDT, CDR2 YNNKEL (reference sequence). This CDR3 spans 17 amino acids. V gave up 0 bases and J gave up 7 bases, with 19 bases separating them.

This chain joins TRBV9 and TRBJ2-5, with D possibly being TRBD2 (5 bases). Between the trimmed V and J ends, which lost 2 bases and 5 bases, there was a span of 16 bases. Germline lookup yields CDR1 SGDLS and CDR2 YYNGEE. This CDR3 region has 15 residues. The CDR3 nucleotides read TGTGCCAGCAGCGTCGACTACTCCGATGGGGAGACCCAGTACTTC. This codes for CASSVDYSDGETQYF.

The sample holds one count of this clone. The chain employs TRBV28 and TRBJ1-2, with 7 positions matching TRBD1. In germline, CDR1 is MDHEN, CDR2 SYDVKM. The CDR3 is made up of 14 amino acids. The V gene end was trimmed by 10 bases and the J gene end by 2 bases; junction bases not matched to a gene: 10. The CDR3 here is CATREGALNYGYTF. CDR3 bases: TGTGCCACCCGGGAGGGGGCGCTGAACTATGGCTACACCTTC.

CDR3 nucleotide sequence: TGTGCCAGCTCACCGCTACAGGGGGCTGGAGGCTACACCTTC. Encoded protein: CASSPLQGAGGYTF. This chain links TRBV18 with TRBJ1-2, with 9 bases fitting TRBD1. This CDR3 contains 14 residues. CDR1 is KGHSH and CDR2 is LQKENI in the germline V gene. The J segment lost 8 bases and the V segment lost 3 bases, leaving 7 bases of the junction unmatched.

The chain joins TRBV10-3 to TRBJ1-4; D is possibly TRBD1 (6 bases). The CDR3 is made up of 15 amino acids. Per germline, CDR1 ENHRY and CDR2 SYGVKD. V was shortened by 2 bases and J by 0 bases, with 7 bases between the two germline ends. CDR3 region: CAISEGGTTNEKLFF. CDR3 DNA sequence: TGTGCCATCAGTGAGGGGGGCACAACTAATGAAAAACTGTTTTTT.

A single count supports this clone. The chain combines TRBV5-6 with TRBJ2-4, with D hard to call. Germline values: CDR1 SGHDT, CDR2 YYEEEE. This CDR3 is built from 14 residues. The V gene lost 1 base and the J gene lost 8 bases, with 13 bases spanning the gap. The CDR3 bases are TGTGCCAGCAGCTTGAGCTCGGGTGAGGACATTCAGTACTTC. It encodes CASSLSSGEDIQYF. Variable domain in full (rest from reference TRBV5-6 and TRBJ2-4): DAGVTQSPTHLIKTRGQQVTLRCSPKSGHDTVSWYQQALGQGPQFIFQYYEEEERQRGNFPDRFSGHQFPNYSSELNVNALLLGDSALYLCASSLSSGEDIQYFGAGTRLSVL.

The CDR3 protein is CASSTGPGQTYEQYF. CDR3 nucleotide sequence: TGTGCCAGCAGCACGGGCCCTGGACAAACCTACGAGCAGTACTTC. V and J are TRBV11-3 and TRBJ2-7, with D tentatively TRBD1 (5 bases). The CDR3 is 15 residues long. CDR1 is SGHNT, CDR2 YENEEA, per germline. V dropped 5 bases and J dropped 2 bases, with 16 bases sitting between them. Together with reference TRBV11-3 and TRBJ2-7, the CDR3 gives the full variable domain: EAGVVQSPRYKIIEKKQPVAFWCNPISGHNTLYWYLQNLGQGPELLIRYENEEAVDDSQLPKDRFSAERLKGVDSTLKIQPAELGDSAVYLCASSTGPGQTYEQYFGPGTRLTVT.